This passage covers 23 T cell receptor beta chains from one sample sequenced in a study of T cells in Graves' hyperthyroidism and ophthalmopathy. Amplification of TCR beta CDR3 regions was performed using RNA transcripts as template. The HTBI primer set drove a first-round RT-PCR of the TCR CDR3. Via MiXCR, TCRdb re-called the multiplex PCR reads, giving one row per CDR3 protein. The sample has 530,000 or so distinct CDR3 sequences; around a quarter are singletons. The sequenced sample consisted of blood. All receptors come from a woman in her 30s with Graves' ophthalmopathy.

This clonotype was detected only once. The chain carries TRBV6-1 and TRBJ2-7, with 8 bases lining up with TRBD2. The trim removed 10 bases at V and 3 bases at J, leaving 8 bases unmatched. CDR1 is MNHNS and CDR2 is SASEGT in the germline V gene. The CDR3 length is 13 residues. CDR3 nucleotides: TGTGCCACCCGACGGGGGGGTCGCTACGAGCAGTACTTC. This translates into CATRRGGRYEQYF.

In its sample, this clonotype was seen many times. The chain combines TRBV20-1 with TRBJ2-7; maybe TRBD2 (5 bases). The CDR3 is 14 amino acids. V gave up 6 bases and J gave up 6 bases, with 21 bases separating them. The germline gives CDR1 DFQATT, CDR2 SNEGSKA (reference sequence). In nucleotides, the CDR3 is TGCAGTGCAAGCGGACCAGCCTCCCTGGGCGAGCAGTACTTC. Amino acids: CSASGPASLGEQYF.

This clonotype was seen many times. This chain uses TRBV27 with TRBJ2-7; 8 bases are shared with TRBD2. The CDR3 contains 13 residues. Per the germline V gene, CDR1 is MNHEY and CDR2 is SMNVEV (reference sequence). Trimming at V came to 3 bases and at J to 4 bases, leaving 2 bases not matched to a gene. The CDR3 DNA is TGTGCCAGCAGTTTGCCGGGGGGGTACGAGCAGTACTTC. Its translation: CASSLPGGYEQYF.

This clonotype was seen at least ten times. The CDR3 DNA reads TGTGCCAGCAGCTTATTGACGCAGGGTCCCGGGGAGCTGTTTTTT. This translates into CASSLLTQGPGELFF. The V call is TRBV7-3, the J call TRBJ2-2; possible D gene TRBD1, 5 bases. Trimming left V 2 bases short and J 6 bases short, with 13 bases between. Germline CDR1 and CDR2: SGHTA and FQGTGA. CDR3 length: 15 amino acids.

This clonotype was seen many times. The rearrangement uses TRBV3-1 and TRBJ2-5; no reliable D call. The germline CDR1 and CDR2 sequences are LGHDT and YNNKEL (reference sequence). This CDR3 comprises 16 residues. Trimming removed 0 bases at V and 4 bases at J, with 15 bases between. CDR3 DNA: TGTGCCAGCAGCCAAGAGAACTACCCCACCATAGAGACCCAGTACTTC. This sequence encodes CASSQENYPTIETQYF.

This clonotype was counted only a few times. This chain uses TRBV24-1 with TRBJ2-3; D is undetermined. Germline V gene lookup returns CDR1 KGHDR and CDR2 SFDVKD. V gave up 3 bases and J gave up 1 base, with 4 bases separating them. CDR3 length: 13 residues. CDR3 DNA sequence: TGTGCCACCAGTGATCGGGGCACAGATACGCAGTATTTT. Its protein product is CATSDRGTDTQYF.

The genes are TRBV15 and TRBJ2-5; 7 bases fit TRBD2. Trimming at V came to 1 base and at J to 4 bases, leaving 3 bases not matched to a gene. CDR1 and CDR2 from the germline V gene are LNHNV and YYDKDF (reference sequence). CDR3 length equals 14 residues. The CDR3 nucleotides read TGTGCCACCAGCAGAGGGGAGGGTCGAGAGACCCAGTACTTC. Translation: CATSRGEGRETQYF.

This clonotype turned up a few times. The V and J genes are TRBV4-1 and TRBJ1-5; D not resolved. This CDR3 spans 13 amino acids. V lost 3 bases and J 5 bases, leaving 8 bases between the germline ends. CDR1 is MGHRA and CDR2 is YSYEKL in the germline V gene. CDR3: CASSHRTDQPQHF. CDR3 in DNA: TGCGCCAGCAGCCACAGGACCGATCAGCCCCAGCATTTT.

This clonotype has at least ten counts. This chain uses TRBV20-1 with TRBJ2-7; 9 bases fit TRBD1. Germline loops: CDR1 DFQATT, CDR2 SNEGSKA (reference sequence). The CDR3 has 13 amino acids. The junction had 10 bases not matched to a gene; V was cut back by 6 bases and J by 7 bases. The DNA of the CDR3 is TGCAGTGCCACCGGGACAGGGTGGGGGGAGCAGTACTTC. This sequence encodes CSATGTGWGEQYF.

The chain recombines TRBV15 with TRBJ1-1, with D perhaps matching TRBD1 (6 bases). This CDR3 is 18 amino acids long. Germline V gives CDR1 LNHNV, CDR2 YYDKDF (reference sequence). V lost 6 bases, J lost 6 bases, and 29 bases lay in between. DNA for the CDR3: TGTGCCACCAGATCCCAGGCGGGGGCGTCGGCGGGTAGCCCTGAAGCTTTCTTT. The encoded protein is CATRSQAGASAGSPEAFF.

This clonotype was detected ten times or more. The CDR3 loop reads CASRLTTASDYGYTF. The CDR3 nucleotides are TGTGCCAGCAGGCTTACGACAGCCTCGGATTATGGCTACACCTTC. The chain couples TRBV6-1 to TRBJ1-2; a weak D match, TRBD1 (5 bases). V was trimmed by 6 bases and J by 5 bases, leaving 19 bases between them. The germline V gene has CDR1 MNHNS and CDR2 SASEGT. The CDR3 consists of 15 residues.

The chain uses TRBV7-9 and TRBJ1-5; D gene ambiguous. Trimming cost V 3 bases and J 6 bases, with 9 bases left between them. The CDR3 runs 13 residues. Germline loops: CDR1 SEHNR, CDR2 FQNEAQ (reference sequence). DNA for the CDR3: TGTGCCAGCAGCTTCCCGTCAGGTCAGCCCCAGCATTTT. Amino acid sequence: CASSFPSGQPQHF.

This sequence joins TRBV5-5 and TRBJ1-2; 7 bases align to TRBD1. The CDR3 is 14 residues long. Germline V gene sequence: CDR1 SGHKS, CDR2 YYEKEE (reference sequence). The J segment lost 5 bases and the V segment lost 0 bases, leaving 4 bases of the junction unmatched. CDR3 region: CASSLGARGYGYTF. CDR3 nucleotides: TGTGCCAGCAGCTTGGGGGCCAGGGGGTATGGCTACACCTTC.

This clonotype was seen repeatedly, ten times or more. J is TRBJ2-7 and V is TRBV6-1; 13 positions agree with TRBD2. Germline values: CDR1 MNHNS, CDR2 SASEGT. V gave up 5 bases and J gave up 5 bases; unmatched junction bases: 12. The CDR3 length is 17 residues. CDR3 coding DNA: TGTGCCAGCAGTAGAGGGACTAGCGGGATAAGCAGCGACGAGCAGTACTTC. Translation: CASSRGTSGISSDEQYF.

This chain connects TRBV13 to TRBJ1-2; possibly TRBD1 for D (6 bases). Per germline, CDR1 PRHDT and CDR2 FYEKMQ (reference sequence). The CDR3 totals 12 residues. V lost 5 bases and J 10 bases, leaving 14 bases between the germline ends. The CDR3 DNA reads TGTGCCAGCAGCCGCCAGACAGGAAACTACACCTTC. Protein product: CASSRQTGNYTF.

This clonotype has at least ten counts. The V and J genes are TRBV20-1 and TRBJ1-1; D gene unclear. Germline V gene lookup returns CDR1 DFQATT and CDR2 SNEGSKA (reference sequence). V lost 2 bases to trimming and J lost 1 base, with 8 bases between them. The CDR3 sequence is 13 residues long. The CDR3 reads CSARPPGNTEAFF. The CDR3 nucleotides are TGCAGTGCTAGACCCCCTGGGAACACTGAAGCTTTCTTT.

The gene calls are TRBV11-2 and TRBJ2-5; 7 bases agree with TRBD2. This CDR3 has 15 amino acids. V was clipped by 5 bases and J by 5 bases; unmatched bases: 11. CDR1 is SGHAT and CDR2 is FQNNGV in the germline V gene. Here the CDR3 DNA reads TGTGCCAGCAGCGCCCGGGGCGGGGGTAGGGAGACCCAGTACTTC. It codes for CASSARGGGRETQYF.

This clonotype was counted at least ten times. The DNA of the CDR3 is TGTGCCAGCAGTTTAAGGGACGCCTATGGCTACACCTTC. Protein sequence: CASSLRDAYGYTF. The V call is TRBV28, the J call TRBJ1-2, with a tentative D call TRBD1 (5 bases). V was clipped by 2 bases and J by 4 bases, with 8 bases between them. Germline CDR1 MDHEN, CDR2 SYDVKM. This CDR3 has 13 amino acids.

This clonotype was picked up a small number of times. The chain links TRBV11-1 to TRBJ1-1, with a tentative D call TRBD1 (5 bases). This CDR3 comprises 16 residues. Looked up from germline, CDR1 is SGHAT and CDR2 is FQDESV (reference sequence). Trimming shortened V by 1 base and J by 1 base, and 13 bases separated the two germline ends. CDR3 sequence reads: CASSLGQDSPNTEAFF. The CDR3 region has the DNA TGTGCCAGCAGCTTAGGACAAGACAGCCCGAACACTGAAGCTTTCTTT.

Of note for this clonotype: A read error is likely, as this CDR3 ends without the conserved phenylalanine or tryptophan. No DNA is shown, since the ends of the CDR3 on it are uncertain; the CDR3 is the one TCRdb lists. The chain recombines TRBV12-3 or TRBV12-4 with TRBJ1-1; no DNA check was done on the table's D call, TRBD1. The CDR3 numbers 15 amino acids, ends counted. CDR3 loop: CASSPLLRGNTEACV.

This clonotype was seen many times. V is TRBV3-1 and J is TRBJ2-7; tentative D call: TRBD2 (5 bases). Germline assignment: CDR1 LGHDT and CDR2 YNNKEL (reference sequence). Trimming cost V 0 bases and J 2 bases, with 11 bases left between them. This CDR3 is built from 15 residues. This CDR3 is CASSQDDSAAYEQYF. The CDR3 coding sequence is TGTGCCAGCAGCCAAGACGATAGCGCAGCCTACGAGCAGTACTTC.

This clonotype has at least ten counts. The chain employs TRBV7-2 and TRBJ2-7, with D perhaps matching TRBD2 (6 bases). The CDR3 covers 14 residues. Deletions cut 1 base from V and 0 bases from J, with 7 bases between. The germline V gene encodes CDR1 SGHTA and CDR2 FQGNSA. The CDR3 is CASSLGDFSYEQYF. The CDR3 DNA follows: TGTGCCAGCAGCTTAGGGGACTTCTCCTACGAGCAGTACTTC.

This clonotype was picked up many times. This chain links TRBV6-5 with TRBJ2-2, with D hard to call. Germline loops: CDR1 MNHEY, CDR2 SVGAGI. V gave up 5 bases and J gave up 5 bases, with 6 bases separating them. The CDR3 is made up of 12 amino acids. CDR3 residues: CASSTRTGELFF. The CDR3 coding sequence is TGTGCCAGCAGTACCCGAACCGGGGAGCTGTTTTTT.